Listed here are 21 T cell receptor beta chains from one sample, sequenced in a study of control samples from healthy donors and cancer patients. Sequencing used immunoSEQ multiplex PCR; TCRdb keeps in-frame clones, though not all of them. Of roughly 76,000 clones listed, approximately 94% are singletons. Sequencing was carried out using blood. The receptors originated from a woman between 40 and 55 years old in good health.

With regard to this clone: The junction departs from germline at one end; a sequencing error may be responsible. This CDR3 is also generated by other DNA sequences in the sample. The V gene is TRBV10-1, the J gene TRBJ1-5; the D gene is possibly TRBD1 (5 bases). Germline values: CDR1 WNHNN, CDR2 SYGVQD (reference sequence). The CDR3 totals 15 residues. CDR3 region: CASPDPGHSNQPQHF. In nucleotides, the CDR3 is TGCGCCAGCCCCGACCCGGGGCACAGCAATCAGCCTCAGCATTTT.

The V gene is TRBV4-2, the J gene TRBJ2-5; TRBD2 agrees at 8 bases. Germline V CDR1 and CDR2: LGHNA, YNFKEQ. CDR3 size: 16 residues. With V trimmed by 0 bases and J by 5 bases, 8 bases remained unmatched. CDR3 DNA sequence: TGTGCCAGCAGCCAAGATTCCGGCGGGGGGAGGGAGACCCAGTACTTC. Translated: CASSQDSGGGRETQYF.

This clone was seen a single time. The chain employs TRBV5-4 and TRBJ1-1; D is unclear. Germline V lookup: CDR1 SGHNT, CDR2 YYREEE (reference sequence). The CDR3 length is 13 residues. The V end lost 1 base, the J end lost 6 bases, and 10 bases lay between the germline ends. As DNA, the CDR3 is TGTGCCAGCAGCTTGCTCACCTGCGCTGAAGCTTTCTTT. It encodes CASSLLTCAEAFF.

The chain joins TRBV2 to TRBJ1-5, with 7 bases fitting TRBD1. Trimming took 5 bases from V and 4 from J; bases not matched to a gene: 2. The CDR3 totals 13 residues. Germline assignment: CDR1 SNHLY and CDR2 FYNNEI. The CDR3 loop reads CASSPGQNQPQHF. As DNA, the CDR3 is TGTGCCAGCAGTCCGGGACAGAATCAGCCCCAGCATTTT.

The chain employs TRBV9 and TRBJ2-7; D may be TRBD2 (6 bases). Germline V gives CDR1 SGDLS, CDR2 YYNGEE. The CDR3 runs to 14 residues. V lost 3 bases to trimming and J lost 2 bases, with 12 bases between them. In DNA, the CDR3 is TGTGCCAGCAGCGCCGGGACTCAACCCTACGAGCAGTACTTC. Translated: CASSAGTQPYEQYF.

The CDR3 loop reads CASSPPGQGRYQPQHF. The DNA for the CDR3 is TGTGCCAGCAGTCCACCGGGACAGGGGCGGTATCAGCCCCAGCATTTT. The chain recombines TRBV28 with TRBJ1-5; TRBD1 agrees at 10 bases. This CDR3 contains 16 residues. Trimming at V came to 5 bases and at J to 5 bases, leaving 9 bases not matched to a gene. In germline, CDR1 is MDHEN, CDR2 SYDVKM.

The V and J genes are TRBV29-1 and TRBJ2-1; D may be TRBD2 (6 bases). Germline V CDR1 and CDR2: SQVTM, ANQGSEA. The CDR3 has 13 residues. Trimming shortened V by 6 bases and J by 4 bases, and 13 bases separated the two germline ends. CDR3 bases: TGCAGCGTGGGACTTTACAGATACAATGAGCAGTTCTTC. Amino acids: CSVGLYRYNEQFF.

The gene calls are TRBV30 and TRBJ2-1; no firm D call. V was shortened by 4 bases and J by 4 bases, with 5 bases between the two germline ends. Germline V gene lookup returns CDR1 GTSNPN and CDR2 SVGIG (reference sequence). The CDR3 is made up of 11 amino acids. Here the CDR3 DNA reads TGTGCCTGGAAGGAATACAATGAGCAGTTCTTC. Its protein product is CAWKEYNEQFF.

The chain is built from TRBV6-5 and TRBJ1-5; TRBD1 matches at 8 bases. This CDR3 is 14 amino acids long. Germline CDR1 and CDR2: MNHEY and SVGAGI. J was trimmed by 3 bases and V by 6 bases; bases with no gene match: 4. The CDR3 DNA reads TGTGCCAGCAGGGGACAGGCGAACAATCAGCCCCAGCATTTT. It encodes CASRGQANNQPQHF.

This clone was seen a single time. The rearrangement uses TRBV5-1 and TRBJ2-7, with D possibly TRBD1 on 6 matching bases. The CDR3 consists of 18 residues. Germline CDR1 SGHRS, CDR2 YFSETQ. The ends were cut back, 0 bases at V and 6 bases at J, with 25 bases in the middle. CDR3 loop: CASSLEVWEQGLPFEQYF. The CDR3 DNA reads as TGCGCCAGCAGCTTGGAGGTATGGGAACAGGGTCTTCCCTTCGAGCAGTACTTC.

The chain has TRBV5-6 and TRBJ2-1; D is possibly TRBD1 or TRBD2 (6 bases each). Trimming left V 3 bases short and J 7 bases short, with 17 bases between. This CDR3 region has 15 residues. Germline V gene data show CDR1 as SGHDT and CDR2 as YYEEEE. CDR3 coding DNA: TGTGCCAGCAGCTGGTCCGGGGGCGCAGGAAATGAGCAGTTCTTC. Residues: CASSWSGGAGNEQFF.

The V call is TRBV6-6, the J call TRBJ2-7; D possibly matches TRBD1 or TRBD2 (5 bases each). There are 15 residues in the CDR3. Germline V lookup: CDR1 MNHNY, CDR2 SVGAGI (reference sequence). V lost 0 bases and J 3 bases, leaving 12 bases between the germline ends. DNA for the CDR3: TGTGCCAGCAGTTACTCACAGTGGGGGTACTACGAGCAGTACTTC. Its protein product is CASSYSQWGYYEQYF.

This clone showed up just once. J is TRBJ2-2 and V is TRBV7-3; no definite D call. The CDR3 totals 13 residues. V was pared by 5 bases and J by 0 bases, with 4 bases between. The germline CDR1 and CDR2 sequences are SGHTA and FQGTGA. DNA for the CDR3: TGTGCCAGCAGCCCCGCGAACACCGGGGAGCTGTTTTTT. This sequence encodes CASSPANTGELFF.

The genes are TRBV7-3 and TRBJ2-7, with D perhaps matching TRBD1 or TRBD2 (5 bases each). The germline V gene encodes CDR1 SGHTA and CDR2 FQGTGA. V lost 4 bases to trimming and J lost 0 bases, with 13 bases between them. CDR3 length: 15 residues. Here the CDR3 reads CASSSRTGTSYEQYF. CDR3 nucleotide sequence: TGTGCCAGCAGCTCCCGGACTGGGACCTCCTACGAGCAGTACTTC.

The chain couples TRBV27 to TRBJ1-2; D is undetermined. This CDR3 contains 14 residues. Germline V gene data show CDR1 as MNHEY and CDR2 as SMNVEV (reference sequence). Trimming left V 5 bases short and J 7 bases short, with 17 bases between. CDR3 sequence (DNA): TGTGCCAGCAGTCCGAGAAACATGTACACTGGCTACACCTTC. Protein product: CASSPRNMYTGYTF.

This chain uses TRBV7-2 with TRBJ1-5; D gene unclear. V lost 1 base, J lost 3 bases, and 10 bases lay in between. This CDR3 comprises 15 residues. The germline CDR1 and CDR2 sequences are SGHTA and FQGNSA. Here the CDR3 DNA reads TGTGCCAGCAGCTTAGGCCCCCCCGTCAATCAGCCCCAGCATTTT. It codes for CASSLGPPVNQPQHF.

The V call is TRBV7-8, the J call TRBJ1-6; D possibly corresponds to TRBD1 (6 bases). Germline V gives CDR1 SGHVS, CDR2 FQNEAQ. The CDR3 totals 16 residues. The V gene lost 0 bases and the J gene lost 10 bases, with 16 bases spanning the gap. CDR3 protein: CASSLAKWGAASPLHF. In nucleotides, the CDR3 is TGTGCCAGCAGCTTAGCCAAGTGGGGGGCTGCGTCACCCCTCCACTTT.

The V call is TRBV7-2, the J call TRBJ1-2, with TRBD1 identical over 7 bases. With V trimmed by 5 bases and J by 2 bases, 5 bases remained unmatched. The CDR3 runs 14 residues. Germline CDR1 SGHTA, CDR2 FQGNSA. CDR3 residues: CASSPRQGNYGYTF. The DNA for the CDR3 is TGTGCCAGCAGCCCTCGACAGGGAAACTATGGCTACACCTTC. The complete variable domain, with remaining parts taken from reference TRBV7-2 and TRBJ1-2, reads GAGVSQSPSNKVTEKGKDVELRCDPISGHTALYWYRQSLGQGLEFLIYFQGNSAPDKSGLPSDRFSAERTGGSVSTLTIQRTQQEDSAVYLCASSPRQGNYGYTFGSGTRLTVV.

J is TRBJ2-5 and V is TRBV6-5; no firm D call. The CDR3 runs 15 residues. Trimming shortened V by 4 bases and J by 7 bases, and 19 bases separated the two germline ends. Germline V lookup: CDR1 MNHEY, CDR2 SVGAGI. CDR3 bases: TGTGCCAGCAGTTCGGTGGGAACCTCATCTTGGACCCAGTACTTC. This translates into CASSSVGTSSWTQYF.

The chain employs TRBV7-9 and TRBJ2-7; D gene uncertain. V lost 1 base, J lost 2 bases, and 9 bases lay in between. Germline V gene data show CDR1 as SEHNR and CDR2 as FQNEAQ (reference sequence). The CDR3 sequence is 14 residues long. CDR3 bases: TGTGCCAGCAGCTTAGGGACGGAACCCTACGAGCAGTACTTC. Residues: CASSLGTEPYEQYF.

V gene TRBV3-1 (or the pseudogene TRBV3-2) combines with J gene TRBJ1-5; no clear D gene. This CDR3 contains 12 residues. The V gene's germline CDR1 is LGHDT and CDR2 YNNKEL (reference sequence). Trimming removed 8 bases from V and 0 bases from J, with 5 bases in between. The CDR3 sequence: CASSDSNQPQHF. The CDR3 DNA follows: TGTGCCAGCTCGGATAGCAATCAGCCCCAGCATTTT.